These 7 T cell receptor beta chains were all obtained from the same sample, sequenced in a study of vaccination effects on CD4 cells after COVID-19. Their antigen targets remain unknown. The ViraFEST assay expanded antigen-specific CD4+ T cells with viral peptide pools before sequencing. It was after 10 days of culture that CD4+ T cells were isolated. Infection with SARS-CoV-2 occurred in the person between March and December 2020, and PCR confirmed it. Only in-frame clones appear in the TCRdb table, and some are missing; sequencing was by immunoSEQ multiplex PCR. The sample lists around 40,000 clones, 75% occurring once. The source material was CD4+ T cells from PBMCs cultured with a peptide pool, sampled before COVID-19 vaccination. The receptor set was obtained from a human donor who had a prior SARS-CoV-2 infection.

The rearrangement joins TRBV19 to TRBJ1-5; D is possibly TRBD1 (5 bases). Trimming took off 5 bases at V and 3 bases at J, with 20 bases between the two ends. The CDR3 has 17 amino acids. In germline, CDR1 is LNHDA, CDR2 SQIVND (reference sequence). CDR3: CASSFPPGGWANQPQHF. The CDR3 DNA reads TGTGCCAGTAGTTTCCCGCCGGGGGGGTGGGCCAATCAGCCCCAGCATTTT.

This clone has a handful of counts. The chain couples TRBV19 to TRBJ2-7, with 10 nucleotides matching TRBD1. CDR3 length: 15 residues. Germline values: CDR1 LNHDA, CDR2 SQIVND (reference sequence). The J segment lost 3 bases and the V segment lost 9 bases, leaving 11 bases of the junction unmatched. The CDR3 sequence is CASSRGDRGNYEQYF. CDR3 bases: TGTGCCAGCTCCCGTGGGGACAGGGGTAACTACGAGCAGTACTTC.

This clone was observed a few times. The CDR3 DNA is TGTGCCAGCAGCCAAGACCGGGACTTAAATGGCTACACCTTC. It codes for CASSQDRDLNGYTF. V usage is TRBV4-2 and J usage is TRBJ1-2; D may be TRBD1 (5 bases). This CDR3 contains 14 residues. Looked up from germline, CDR1 is LGHNA and CDR2 is YNFKEQ. V was clipped by 0 bases and J by 6 bases, with 11 bases between them.

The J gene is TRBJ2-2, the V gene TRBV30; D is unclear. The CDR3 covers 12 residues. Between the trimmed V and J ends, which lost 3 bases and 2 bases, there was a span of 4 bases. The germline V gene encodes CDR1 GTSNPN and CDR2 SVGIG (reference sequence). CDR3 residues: CAWSQNTGELFF. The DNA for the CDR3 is TGTGCCTGGAGCCAAAACACCGGGGAGCTGTTTTTT.

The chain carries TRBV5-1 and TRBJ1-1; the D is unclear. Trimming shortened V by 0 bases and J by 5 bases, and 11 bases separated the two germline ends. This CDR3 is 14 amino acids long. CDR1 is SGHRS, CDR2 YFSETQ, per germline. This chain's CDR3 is CASSLDRMDTEAFF. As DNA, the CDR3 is TGCGCCAGCAGCTTGGATAGGATGGATACTGAAGCTTTCTTT.

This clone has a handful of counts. This chain's CDR3 is CASSFRQGHEQFF. The CDR3 DNA reads as TGTGCCAGCAGCTTCCGACAGGGGCACGAGCAGTTCTTC. The chain couples TRBV9 to TRBJ2-1; 8 bases map to TRBD1. J was trimmed by 10 bases and V by 4 bases; bases with no gene match: 7. The germline CDR1 and CDR2 sequences are SGDLS and YYNGEE. There are 13 residues in the CDR3.

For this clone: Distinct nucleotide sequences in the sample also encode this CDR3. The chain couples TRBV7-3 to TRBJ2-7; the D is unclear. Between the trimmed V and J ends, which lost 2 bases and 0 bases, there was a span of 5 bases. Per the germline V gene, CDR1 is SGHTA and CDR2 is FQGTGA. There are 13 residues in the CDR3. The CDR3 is CASSLGFSYEQYF. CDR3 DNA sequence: TGTGCCAGCAGCTTAGGTTTCTCCTACGAGCAGTACTTC.